A single sample gave rise to the 9 T cell receptor beta chains below, sequenced in a study of CD8+CD57+ T cells in acquired aplastic anemia. TCR beta VDJ and CDR3 profiling used genomic DNA as template. Using its own MiXCR run on the reads, TCRdb lists one record per CDR3 protein. The data hold about 75,000 distinct CDR3 sequences, with roughly 70% observed a single time. It was patients with CD8+CD57+ cell expansion by flow cytometry who were chosen for sequencing. The sequencing sample was made of sorted CD4+, CD8+, or CD8+CD57+ T cells (not recorded which) from PBMCs. Every receptor here comes from a human donor with aplastic anemia.

The chain links TRBV24-1 to TRBJ2-5, with TRBD1 identical over 12 bases. The length of the CDR3 is 16 residues. Germline CDR1 is KGHDR and CDR2 is SFDVKD. Germline trimming cut 5 bases from V and 4 bases from J; bases unmatched to any gene: 7. The CDR3 DNA follows: TGTGCCACCAGTGTTGGAACGGGACAGGGGGCAGAGACCCAGTACTTC. As protein: CATSVGTGQGAETQYF.

The chain uses TRBV19 and TRBJ2-1, with 8 bases matching TRBD2. V trimming: 8 bases; J trimming: 5 bases; junction bases outside the gene matches: 8. CDR3 length equals 14 residues. The germline CDR1 and CDR2 sequences are LNHDA and SQIVND (reference sequence). The DNA of the CDR3 is TGTGCCAGTTCCCCTAGCGGGTACAACAATGAGCAGTTCTTC. Encoded protein: CASSPSGYNNEQFF.

The rearrangement joins TRBV24-1 to TRBJ2-3, with D unresolved. This CDR3 is built from 14 residues. Per germline, CDR1 KGHDR and CDR2 SFDVKD. The ends were cut back, 3 bases at V and 1 base at J, with 7 bases in the middle. CDR3 protein: CATSDAVGTDTQYF. In nucleotides, the CDR3 is TGTGCCACCAGTGATGCCGTCGGCACAGATACGCAGTATTTT.

The chain recombines TRBV2 with TRBJ1-5, with 9 positions matching TRBD1. The CDR3 has 15 residues. CDR1 and CDR2 from the germline V gene are SNHLY and FYNNEI. The V segment lost 4 bases and the J segment 4 bases; nucleotides outside the gene matches: 5. CDR3 sequence: CASSGTGAPNQPQHF. The CDR3 bases are TGTGCCAGCAGTGGGACAGGGGCCCCAAATCAGCCCCAGCATTTT.

In DNA, the CDR3 is TGCAGCGTTGAAGCAGGGAATGGGGCCAACGTCCTGACTTTC. It is translated as CSVEAGNGANVLTF. The chain has TRBV29-1 and TRBJ2-6; D may be TRBD1 (5 bases). This CDR3 has 14 amino acids. From germline, CDR1 is SQVTM and CDR2 ANQGSEA. The germline V and J ends were trimmed by 1 base and 3 bases, with 7 bases remaining between them. The variable domain in full, with the rest retrieved from reference TRBV29-1 and TRBJ2-6, is SAVISQKPSRDICQRGTSLTIQCQVDSQVTMMFWYRQQPGQSLTLIATANQGSEATYESGFVIDKFPISRPNLTFSTLTVSNMSPEDSSIYLCSVEAGNGANVLTFGAGSRLTVL.

The chain combines TRBV3-1 with TRBJ2-7; D is unclear. The CDR3 totals 13 residues. The germline V and J ends were trimmed by 5 bases and 6 bases, with 14 bases remaining between them. The V gene's germline CDR1 is LGHDT and CDR2 YNNKEL (reference sequence). CDR3 residues: CASSSVNLGEQYF. Written as DNA, the CDR3 is TGTGCCAGCAGCTCTGTGAACTTAGGCGAGCAGTACTTC.

The CDR3 sequence: CASSYDRAPDTQYF. In DNA, the CDR3 is TGTGCCAGCAGTTATGACAGGGCCCCCGATACGCAGTATTTT. The V call is TRBV2, the J call TRBJ2-3, with TRBD1 matching over 7 bases. CDR3 length: 14 amino acids. Germline-derived CDR1 and CDR2 are SNHLY and FYNNEI. V lost 5 bases, J lost 6 bases, and 8 bases stayed unmatched.

The rearrangement joins TRBV9 to TRBJ2-7; possible D gene TRBD2, 5 bases. Trimming stripped 6 bases from V and 4 bases from J, with 20 bases between. From germline, CDR1 is SGDLS and CDR2 YYNGEE. The CDR3 spans 15 residues. The CDR3 DNA follows: TGTGCCAGCAACCCAACTCAATCGGACTTTTACGAGCAGTACTTC. This codes for CASNPTQSDFYEQYF.

This clonotype has just one count. The chain is built from TRBV6-1 and TRBJ2-1; D may be TRBD1 (6 bases). The germline V gene has CDR1 MNHNS and CDR2 SASEGT. There are 15 residues in the CDR3. V was trimmed by 1 base and J by 8 bases, leaving 15 bases between them. The CDR3 sequence is CASSEVGQGGHEQFF. The CDR3 DNA reads TGTGCCAGCAGTGAAGTGGGACAAGGAGGCCATGAGCAGTTCTTC.